The 27 T cell receptor beta chains presented below share a single source sample, sequenced in a study of CD8 T cells in acute hepatitis C reinfection. Regarding time point: naive CD8 control sorted from an acute-time-point sample. Clones were read by immunoSEQ multiplex PCR, and TCRdb kept only the in-frame ones, dropping some. Among approximately 40,000 clones, 80% to 90% were seen once, and the ten largest hold approximately 9.9%. Sequences were obtained from naive CD8+ T cells from PBMCs. The receptors shown here come from a woman aged 18-29 years who spontaneously cleared hepatitis C infection.

The V and J genes are TRBV7-9 and TRBJ2-5, with TRBD2 matching 7 bases. Germline CDR1 is SEHNR and CDR2 is FQNEAQ (reference sequence). The CDR3 is made up of 11 amino acids. V lost 4 bases and J lost 7; bases outside the gene matches: 0. The CDR3, as DNA: TGTGCCAGCAGCTCTAGCGGGACCCAGTACTTC. Translated: CASSSSGTQYF.

J is TRBJ2-1 and V is TRBV9; D is perhaps TRBD2 (5 bases). Deletions cut 4 bases from V and 2 bases from J, with 7 bases between. Per the germline V gene, CDR1 is SGDLS and CDR2 is YYNGEE. CDR3 length: 13 residues. This CDR3 is CASSPGTYNEQFF. For the CDR3, the DNA is TGTGCCAGCAGCCCCGGGACCTACAATGAGCAGTTCTTC.

This clone was detected once. The CDR3 DNA sequence: TGTGCCAGCAGCGTAGTGGTTATGAACACTGAAGCTTTCTTT. Its translation is CASSVVVMNTEAFF. V usage is TRBV9 and J usage is TRBJ1-1; no firm D call. The CDR3 loop spans 14 amino acids. Germline CDR1 SGDLS, CDR2 YYNGEE. The ends were cut back, 0 bases at V and 0 bases at J, with 6 bases in the middle.

The chain is built from TRBV4-1 and TRBJ2-1; 11 nucleotides agree with TRBD2. The CDR3 totals 17 residues. Germline V CDR1 and CDR2: MGHRA, YSYEKL. Unmatched junction bases numbered 7, after V lost 2 bases and J lost 4 bases. CDR3 sequence reads: CASSQRRLAGKYNEQFF. The CDR3 nucleotides are TGCGCCAGCAGCCAACGACGACTAGCGGGAAAATACAATGAGCAGTTCTTC.

V gene TRBV4-1 combines with J gene TRBJ2-1; D is ambiguous. The CDR3 sequence is 12 residues long. V gave up 4 bases and J gave up 7 bases, with 8 bases separating them. CDR1 is MGHRA and CDR2 is YSYEKL in the germline V gene. CDR3 in amino acids: CASSLDRNEQFF. CDR3 bases: TGCGCCAGCAGCCTGGACCGGAATGAGCAGTTCTTC.

V is TRBV15 and J is TRBJ2-5; D perhaps matches TRBD2 (6 bases). The CDR3 sequence is 15 residues long. With 0 bases removed from V and 9 bases from J, the gap between germline ends came to 17 bases. Germline V CDR1 and CDR2: LNHNV, YYDKDF (reference sequence). CDR3: CATSRDRGGSGPQYF. The CDR3 region has the DNA TGTGCCACCAGCAGAGATAGGGGTGGGAGCGGGCCCCAGTACTTC.

The CDR3 is CASSLPADTDTQYF. CDR3 bases: TGTGCCAGCAGCTTACCTGCTGACACAGATACGCAGTATTTT. The V and J genes are TRBV7-2 and TRBJ2-3; D gene uncertain. Trimming shortened V by 2 bases and J by 2 bases, and 8 bases separated the two germline ends. Germline lookup yields CDR1 SGHTA and CDR2 FQGNSA. CDR3 length equals 14 residues.

The rearrangement links TRBV28 to TRBJ2-3; 8 bases agree with TRBD1. This CDR3 is built from 14 residues. In germline, CDR1 is MDHEN, CDR2 SYDVKM. V trimming: 7 bases; J trimming: 4 bases; junction bases outside the gene matches: 7. The chain's CDR3 is CASILQGVSDTQYF. The CDR3 DNA reads as TGTGCCAGCATCTTACAGGGGGTGTCAGATACGCAGTATTTT.

There are a few counts of this clone. This sequence joins TRBV30 and TRBJ1-1; D call uncertain. The V end was cut by 1 base, the J end by 0 bases, with 12 bases between. CDR3 length: 15 amino acids. CDR1 and CDR2 (germline): GTSNPN, SVGIG (reference sequence). The CDR3 region is CAWSETKSVNTEAFF. The CDR3 DNA reads as TGTGCCTGGAGTGAGACGAAGAGCGTGAACACTGAAGCTTTCTTT.

This rearrangement joins TRBV19 to TRBJ1-1, with 8 bases matching TRBD1. V lost 5 bases, J lost 1 base, and 9 bases stayed unmatched. The CDR3 spans 16 residues. Germline V gene sequence: CDR1 LNHDA, CDR2 SQIVND (reference sequence). The CDR3 nucleotides read TGTGCCAGTAGTTCCCCGGACAGGGTGGCGAACACTGAAGCTTTCTTT. Protein sequence: CASSSPDRVANTEAFF. Full variable domain (rest looked up from reference TRBV19 and TRBJ1-1): DGGITQSPKYLFRKEGQNVTLSCEQNLNHDAMYWYRQDPGQGLRLIYYSQIVNDFQKGDIAEGYSVSREKKESFPLTVTSAQKNPTAFYLCASSSPDRVANTEAFFGQGTRLTVV.

A few counts support this clone. The chain employs TRBV4-1 and TRBJ2-7; 10 bases are shared with TRBD2. The CDR3 length is 14 residues. V was clipped by 5 bases and J by 3 bases; unmatched bases: 4. Germline V gene data show CDR1 as MGHRA and CDR2 as YSYEKL. CDR3 sequence: CASSYLAGVYEQYF. Here the CDR3 DNA reads TGCGCCAGCAGCTACCTAGCGGGAGTCTACGAGCAGTACTTC.

The V and J genes are TRBV29-1 and TRBJ1-2; D is unclear. V dropped 1 base and J dropped 0 bases, with 15 bases sitting between them. The CDR3 has 16 amino acids. The germline V gene has CDR1 SQVTM and CDR2 ANQGSEA. CDR3 nucleotide sequence: TGCAGCGTTGAAGGGTTTGGACGGCTAGCTAACTATGGCTACACCTTC. It codes for CSVEGFGRLANYGYTF.

CDR3 sequence: CASSVLAGWKTQYF. CDR3 sequence (DNA): TGTGCCAGCAGTGTACTAGCGGGATGGAAGACCCAGTACTTC. The gene calls are TRBV6-5 and TRBJ2-5; TRBD2 agrees at 10 bases. Per germline, CDR1 MNHEY and CDR2 SVGAGI. Germline trimming cut 5 bases from V and 6 bases from J; bases unmatched to any gene: 6. The CDR3 totals 14 residues.

This clone was recorded only once. This sequence joins TRBV27 and TRBJ2-5; tentative D call: TRBD2 (6 bases). V lost 5 bases and J 1 base, leaving 14 bases between the germline ends. This CDR3 is 15 amino acids long. Per germline, CDR1 MNHEY and CDR2 SMNVEV (reference sequence). CDR3 coding DNA: TGTGCCAGCAGTAGGGTTGCGGGATCCCAAGAGACCCAGTACTTC. This gives the protein CASSRVAGSQETQYF.

This rearrangement joins TRBV9 to TRBJ2-1, with D unclear. Trimming took 7 bases from V and 3 from J, leaving 8 bases between them. In germline, CDR1 is SGDLS, CDR2 YYNGEE. The CDR3 covers 12 residues. This chain's CDR3 is CASGDNYNEQFF. DNA of the CDR3: TGTGCCAGCGGGGATAACTACAATGAGCAGTTCTTC.

This clone has a single count. This chain uses TRBV7-8 with TRBJ1-2; D ambiguous. CDR3 size: 14 residues. Per germline, CDR1 SGHVS and CDR2 FQNEAQ. Trimming stripped 2 bases from V and 3 bases from J, with 10 bases between. The CDR3 here is CASSLLSPDYGYTF. The CDR3 bases are TGTGCCAGCAGCTTACTGTCCCCTGACTATGGCTACACCTTC. Drawing the rest from reference TRBV7-8 and TRBJ1-2, the complete variable domain is GAGVSQSPRYKVAKRGQDVALRCDPISGHVSLFWYQQALGQGPEFLTYFQNEAQLDKSGLPSDRFFAERPEGSVSTLKIQRTQQEDSAVYLCASSLLSPDYGYTFGSGTRLTVV.

V is TRBV6-6 and J is TRBJ2-7; D gene uncertain. Germline assignment: CDR1 MNHNY and CDR2 SVGAGI (reference sequence). The CDR3 is 13 residues long. V lost 2 bases to trimming and J lost 3 bases, with 8 bases between them. CDR3 sequence reads: CASSYSELYEQYF. The CDR3 DNA reads TGTGCCAGCAGTTACAGCGAACTCTACGAGCAGTACTTC.

DNA of the CDR3: TGTGCCAGCAGCTTTCTACAGGGAAGGCTCGCTACCTTC. It translates to CASSFLQGRLATF. The chain links TRBV5-6 to TRBJ1-2; tentative D call: TRBD1 (6 bases). This CDR3 comprises 13 residues. V gave up 2 bases and J gave up 14 bases, with 19 bases separating them. Germline V gives CDR1 SGHDT, CDR2 YYEEEE.

V and J are TRBV29-1 and TRBJ2-3; perhaps TRBD1 as D (5 bases). Germline lookup yields CDR1 SQVTM and CDR2 ANQGSEA. This CDR3 is 17 amino acids long. Trimming stripped 3 bases from V and 3 bases from J, with 22 bases between. The CDR3 loop is CSVDASLRIKGTDTQYF. In DNA, the CDR3 is TGCAGCGTTGACGCTTCCCTCCGGATCAAGGGGACAGATACGCAGTATTTT.

V gene TRBV4-1 combines with J gene TRBJ2-7, with D uncertain. Germline CDR1 MGHRA, CDR2 YSYEKL. Deletions cut 2 bases from V and 3 bases from J, with 14 bases between. The CDR3 length is 15 residues. Here the CDR3 reads CASSQRPGFLYEQYF. CDR3 DNA: TGCGCCAGCAGCCAAAGACCCGGGTTCCTCTACGAGCAGTACTTC.

This chain links TRBV5-1 with TRBJ2-7, with 7 bases identical to TRBD2. CDR3 length: 14 residues. Unmatched junction bases numbered 5, after V lost 0 bases and J lost 5 bases. Germline CDR1 reads SGHRS; CDR2 reads YFSETQ. The CDR3 region is CASSLEMLADEQYF. CDR3 in DNA: TGCGCCAGCAGCTTGGAGATGCTAGCGGACGAGCAGTACTTC.

The chain joins TRBV2 to TRBJ1-3; weak D call: TRBD1 (5 bases). The CDR3 consists of 16 residues. Germline values: CDR1 SNHLY, CDR2 FYNNEI. The V gene lost 1 base and the J gene lost 2 bases, with 12 bases spanning the gap. The CDR3 coding sequence is TGTGCCAGCAGTGAAGGTCTGGGGGGAGCTGGAAACACCATATATTTT. It translates to CASSEGLGGAGNTIYF.

CDR3 nucleotides: TGTGCCAGCAGCTTAGGACCGGGACAGGGGTTTGGCACCGGGGAGCTGTTTTTT. Protein: CASSLGPGQGFGTGELFF. This chain links TRBV11-3 with TRBJ2-2; 10 bases are a match to TRBD1. J was trimmed by 4 bases and V by 1 base; bases with no gene match: 9. The CDR3 extends over 18 amino acids. Germline V lookup: CDR1 SGHNT, CDR2 YENEEA.

The chain is built from TRBV5-1 and TRBJ2-5, with D tentatively TRBD1 or TRBD2 (5 bases each). Near its end, the DNA agrees better with TRBJ2-7, so the J call may be wrong. CDR3 length: 16 amino acids. Germline V gives CDR1 SGHRS, CDR2 YFSETQ. The CDR3 sequence: CASSLIGTSSNHEQYF. CDR3 nucleotides: TGCGCCAGCAGCTTGATAGGGACCTCCAGCAACCACGAGCAGTACTTC.

The chain has TRBV2 and TRBJ1-3, with D hard to call. V gave up 7 bases and J gave up 0 bases, with 10 bases separating them. The germline gives CDR1 SNHLY, CDR2 FYNNEI. The CDR3 covers 14 residues. The CDR3 loop reads CASTDTHSGNTIYF. The CDR3 DNA is TGTGCCAGCACAGATACCCACTCTGGAAACACCATATATTTT.

This chain joins TRBV19 and TRBJ1-2; D uncertain. The germline gives CDR1 LNHDA, CDR2 SQIVND (reference sequence). The CDR3 sequence is 14 residues long. The V end was cut by 5 bases, the J end by 4 bases, with 14 bases between. DNA of the CDR3: TGTGCCAGTAGTCCCCTCTCGGGCGGCTATGGCTACACCTTC. This encodes CASSPLSGGYGYTF.

This chain connects TRBV27 to TRBJ2-1, with 7 bases matching TRBD2. The trim removed 4 bases at V and 14 bases at J, leaving 8 bases unmatched. CDR3 length: 12 amino acids. Looked up from germline, CDR1 is MNHEY and CDR2 is SMNVEV (reference sequence). The CDR3 reads CASSSTTSDEFF. CDR3 DNA: TGTGCCAGCAGTTCCACCACTAGCGACGAGTTCTTC.